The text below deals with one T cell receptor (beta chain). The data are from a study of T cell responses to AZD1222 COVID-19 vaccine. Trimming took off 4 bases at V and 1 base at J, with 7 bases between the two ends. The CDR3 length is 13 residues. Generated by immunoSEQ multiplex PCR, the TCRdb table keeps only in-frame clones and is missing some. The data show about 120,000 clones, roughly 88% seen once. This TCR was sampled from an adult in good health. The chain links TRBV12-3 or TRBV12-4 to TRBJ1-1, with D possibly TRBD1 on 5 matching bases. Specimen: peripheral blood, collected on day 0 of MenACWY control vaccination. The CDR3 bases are TGTGCCAGCAGTTCACAGGAGAACACTGAAGCTTTCTTT. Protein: CASSSQENTEAFF.